Listed below are T cell receptor beta chains from one sample, sequenced in a study of human T cells and chemical hapten exposure. TCRdb reanalysed the RACE reads using MiXCR and keeps one entry per CDR3 protein. The sample consists of 150,000 to 200,000 distinct CDR3 sequences, more than 14% of them appearing once. Material: whole blood, obtained in connection with sensitization to the hapten diphenylcyclopropenone (DPC). The receptor source for this set is a woman aged 25 to 39 with alopecia areata. Some clones in this sample may be carry-over from other donors' samples. Each CDR3 is given with its conserved first and last residue. D genes are given only for firm matches. Some rows mark clone size as missing; the rest say once, few, many or name a class of expanded clone.

TRBV10-3,NA,TRBJ2-5,NA,CAIRVEGETQYF,TGTGCCATCAGGGTGGAGGGAGAGACCCAGTACTTC
TRBV5-1,few,TRBJ2-7,NA,CASSLAAGQGGNYEQYF,TGCGCCAGCAGCTTGGCTGCAGGCCAAGGAGGCAACTACGAGCAGTACTTC
TRBV5-5,NA,TRBJ2-3,NA,CASSLAGIGTDTQYF,TGTGCCAGCAGCTTGGCCGGGATCGGCACAGATACGCAGTATTTT
TRBV2,NA,TRBJ2-6,NA,CASSASRGANVLTF,TGTGCCAGCAGTGCTTCGAGGGGGGCCAACGTCCTGACTTTC
TRBV5-5,few,TRBJ2-2,NA,CASSLVAGAGTGELFF,TGTGCCAGCAGCTTGGTGGCGGGCGCGGGCACCGGGGAGCTGTTTTTT
TRBV29-1,NA,TRBJ2-1,TRBD1,CSGATGVWHEQFF,TGCAGCGGGGCGACAGGGGTTTGGCATGAGCAGTTCTTC
TRBV29-1,NA,TRBJ1-1,NA,CSASPAGNTEAFF,TGCAGTGCATCTCCCGCGGGGAACACTGAAGCTTTCTTT
TRBV24-1,many,TRBJ2-2,NA,CATSLGGSETGELFF,TGTGCCACCTCCCTTGGGGGGAGTGAAACCGGGGAGCTGTTTTTT
TRBV23-1,many,TRBJ1-5,NA,CASSQSRRVCQPQHF,TGCGCCAGCAGTCAATCGCGTAGGGTTTGTCAGCCCCAGCATTTT
TRBV6-5,NA,TRBJ2-2,TRBD1,CAKIGQGRTTGELFF,TGTGCCAAAATCGGACAGGGGAGGACCACCGGGGAGCTGTTTTTT
TRBV20-1,NA,TRBJ2-7,TRBD1,CSARTRTGGSYEQYF,TGCAGTGCTAGAACTCGGACAGGGGGATCCTACGAGCAGTACTTC